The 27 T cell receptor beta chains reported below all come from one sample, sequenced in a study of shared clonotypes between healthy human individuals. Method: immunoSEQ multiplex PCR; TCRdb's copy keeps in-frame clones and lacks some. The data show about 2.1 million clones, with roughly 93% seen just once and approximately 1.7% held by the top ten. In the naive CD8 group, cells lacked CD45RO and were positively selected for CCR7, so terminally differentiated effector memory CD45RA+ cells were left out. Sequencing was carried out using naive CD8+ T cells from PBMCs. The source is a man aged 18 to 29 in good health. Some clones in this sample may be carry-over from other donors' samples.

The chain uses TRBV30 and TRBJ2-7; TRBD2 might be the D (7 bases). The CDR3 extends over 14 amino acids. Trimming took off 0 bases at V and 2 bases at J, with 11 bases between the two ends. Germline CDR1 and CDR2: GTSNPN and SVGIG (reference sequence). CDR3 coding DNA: TGTGCCTGGAGTGTAGGGCGGGGGCCCTACGAGCAGTACTTC. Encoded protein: CAWSVGRGPYEQYF.

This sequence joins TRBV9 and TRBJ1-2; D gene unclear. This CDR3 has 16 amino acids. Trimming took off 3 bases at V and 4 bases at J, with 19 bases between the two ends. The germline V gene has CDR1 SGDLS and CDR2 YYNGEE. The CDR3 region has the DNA TGTGCCAGCAGCGGCCCTCGAGTGACCACTATCTATGGCTACACCTTC. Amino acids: CASSGPRVTTIYGYTF.

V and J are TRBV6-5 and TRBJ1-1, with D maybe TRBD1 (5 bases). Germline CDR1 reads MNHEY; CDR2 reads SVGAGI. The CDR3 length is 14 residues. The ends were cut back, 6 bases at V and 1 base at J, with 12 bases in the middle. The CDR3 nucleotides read TGTGCCAGCAGAGCCGCGGGGCCGAACACTGAAGCTTTCTTT. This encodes CASRAAGPNTEAFF.

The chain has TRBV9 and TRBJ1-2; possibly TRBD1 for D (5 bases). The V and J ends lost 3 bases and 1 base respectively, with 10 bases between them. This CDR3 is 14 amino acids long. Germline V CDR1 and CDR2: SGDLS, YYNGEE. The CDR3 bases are TGTGCCAGCAGCGCAGGGCCACTTAACTATGGCTACACCTTC. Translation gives CASSAGPLNYGYTF.

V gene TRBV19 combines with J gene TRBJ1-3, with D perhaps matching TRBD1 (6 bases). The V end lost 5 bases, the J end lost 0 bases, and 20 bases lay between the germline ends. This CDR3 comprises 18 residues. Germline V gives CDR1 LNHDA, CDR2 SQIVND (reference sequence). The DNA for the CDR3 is TGTGCCAGTAGTCCGAGGAGGGGGGAAGGCTTCTCTGGAAACACCATATATTTT. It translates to CASSPRRGEGFSGNTIYF.

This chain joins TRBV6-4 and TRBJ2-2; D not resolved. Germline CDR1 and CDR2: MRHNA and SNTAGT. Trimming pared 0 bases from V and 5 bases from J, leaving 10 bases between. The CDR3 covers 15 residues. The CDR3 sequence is CASSDSGIGTGELFF. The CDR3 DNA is TGTGCCAGCAGTGACTCAGGGATAGGAACCGGGGAGCTGTTTTTT.

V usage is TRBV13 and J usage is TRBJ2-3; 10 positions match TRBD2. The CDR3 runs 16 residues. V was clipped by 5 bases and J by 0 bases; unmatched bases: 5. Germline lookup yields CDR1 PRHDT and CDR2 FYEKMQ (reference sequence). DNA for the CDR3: TGTGCCAGCAGCGCCGCGACTAGCGGGAGCACAGATACGCAGTATTTT. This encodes CASSAATSGSTDTQYF. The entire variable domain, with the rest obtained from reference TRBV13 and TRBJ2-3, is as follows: AAGVIQSPRHLIKEKRETATLKCYPIPRHDTVYWYQQGPGQDPQFLISFYEKMQSDKGSIPDRFSAQQFSDYHSELNMSSLELGDSALYFCASSAATSGSTDTQYFGPGTRLTVL.

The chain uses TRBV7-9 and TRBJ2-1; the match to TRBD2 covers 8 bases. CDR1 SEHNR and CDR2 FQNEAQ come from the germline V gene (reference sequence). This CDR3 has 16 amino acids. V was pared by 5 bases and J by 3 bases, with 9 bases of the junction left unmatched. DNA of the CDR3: TGTGCCAGCAGCCCCCAACTAGCGGTAAACTACAATGAGCAGTTCTTC. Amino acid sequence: CASSPQLAVNYNEQFF.

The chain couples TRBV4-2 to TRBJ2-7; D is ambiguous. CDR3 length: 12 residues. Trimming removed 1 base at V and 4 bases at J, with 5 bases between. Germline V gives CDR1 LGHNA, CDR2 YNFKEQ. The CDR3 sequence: CASSQGRYEQYF. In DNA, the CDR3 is TGTGCCAGCAGCCAAGGTCGATACGAGCAGTACTTC.

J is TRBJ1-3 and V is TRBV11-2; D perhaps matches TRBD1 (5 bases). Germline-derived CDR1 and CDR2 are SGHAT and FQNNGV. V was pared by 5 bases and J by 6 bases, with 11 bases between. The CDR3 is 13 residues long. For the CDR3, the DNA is TGTGCCAGCAGCGCAGTCAGGGAAAACACCATATATTTT. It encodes CASSAVRENTIYF.

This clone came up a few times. This chain's CDR3 is CAWSVSEATEAFF. In DNA form, the CDR3 reads TGTGCCTGGAGTGTATCGGAGGCCACTGAAGCTTTCTTT. The chain has TRBV30 and TRBJ1-1; D remains ambiguous. V was cut by 0 bases and J by 4 bases, with 9 bases left in between. In germline, CDR1 is GTSNPN, CDR2 SVGIG (reference sequence). The CDR3 has 13 residues.

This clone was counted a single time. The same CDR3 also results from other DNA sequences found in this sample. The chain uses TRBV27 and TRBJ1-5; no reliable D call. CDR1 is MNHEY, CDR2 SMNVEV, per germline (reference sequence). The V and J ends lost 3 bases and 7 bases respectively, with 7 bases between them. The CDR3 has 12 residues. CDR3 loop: CASSFGGQPQHF. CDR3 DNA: TGTGCCAGCAGTTTTGGCGGCCAGCCCCAGCATTTT.

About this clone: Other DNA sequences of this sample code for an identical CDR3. Here the CDR3 reads CASSPGSEQYF. Here the CDR3 DNA reads TGTGCCAGCAGTCCAGGCTCCGAGCAGTACTTC. The chain recombines TRBV27 with TRBJ2-7, with unresolved D. CDR1 MNHEY and CDR2 SMNVEV come from the germline V gene (reference sequence). The CDR3 sequence is 11 residues long. Trimming cost V 5 bases and J 6 bases, with 8 bases left between them.

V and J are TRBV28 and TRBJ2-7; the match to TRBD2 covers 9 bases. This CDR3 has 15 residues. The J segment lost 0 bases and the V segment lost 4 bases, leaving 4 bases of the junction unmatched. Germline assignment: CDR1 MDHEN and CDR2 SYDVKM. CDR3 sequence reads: CASSSGTSSSYEQYF. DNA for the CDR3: TGTGCCAGCAGTTCTGGGACTAGCAGCTCCTACGAGCAGTACTTC.

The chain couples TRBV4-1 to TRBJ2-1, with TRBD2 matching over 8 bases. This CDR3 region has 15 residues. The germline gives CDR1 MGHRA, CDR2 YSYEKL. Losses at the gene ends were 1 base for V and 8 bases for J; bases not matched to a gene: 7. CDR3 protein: CASSQGTSGWDEQFF. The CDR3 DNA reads TGCGCCAGCAGCCAAGGAACTAGCGGTTGGGATGAGCAGTTCTTC.

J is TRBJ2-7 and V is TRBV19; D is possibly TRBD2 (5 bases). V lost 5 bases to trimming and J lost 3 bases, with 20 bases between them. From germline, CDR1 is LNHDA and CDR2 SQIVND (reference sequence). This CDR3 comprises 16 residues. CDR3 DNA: TGTGCCAGTAGTGGTTTATCGGGGTACGCAGACTACGAGCAGTACTTC. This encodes CASSGLSGYADYEQYF.

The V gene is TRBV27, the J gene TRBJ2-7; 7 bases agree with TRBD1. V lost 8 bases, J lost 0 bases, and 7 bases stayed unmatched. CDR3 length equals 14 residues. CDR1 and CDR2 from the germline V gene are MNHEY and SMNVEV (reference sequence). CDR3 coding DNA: TGTGCCAGCGCAGCCGGGACAGTCTCCTACGAGCAGTACTTC. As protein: CASAAGTVSYEQYF.

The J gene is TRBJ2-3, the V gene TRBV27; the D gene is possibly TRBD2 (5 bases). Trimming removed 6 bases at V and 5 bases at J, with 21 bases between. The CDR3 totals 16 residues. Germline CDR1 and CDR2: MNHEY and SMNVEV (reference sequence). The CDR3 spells CASSPGLGLFLDTQYF. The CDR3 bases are TGTGCCAGCAGCCCCGGACTCGGCCTCTTTCTAGATACGCAGTATTTT.

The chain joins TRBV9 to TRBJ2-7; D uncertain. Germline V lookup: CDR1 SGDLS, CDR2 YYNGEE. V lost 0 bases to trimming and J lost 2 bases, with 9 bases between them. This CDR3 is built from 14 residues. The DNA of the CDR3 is TGTGCCAGCAGCGTAGCTACAGAAACCTACGAGCAGTACTTC. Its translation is CASSVATETYEQYF.

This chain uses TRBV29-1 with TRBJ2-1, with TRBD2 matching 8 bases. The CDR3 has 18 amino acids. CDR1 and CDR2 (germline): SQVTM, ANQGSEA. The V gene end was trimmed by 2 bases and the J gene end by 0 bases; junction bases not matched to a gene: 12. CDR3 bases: TGCAGCGTTGAATACTCTCTTCTGAGCGGGAGCTCCTACAATGAGCAGTTCTTC. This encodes CSVEYSLLSGSSYNEQFF.

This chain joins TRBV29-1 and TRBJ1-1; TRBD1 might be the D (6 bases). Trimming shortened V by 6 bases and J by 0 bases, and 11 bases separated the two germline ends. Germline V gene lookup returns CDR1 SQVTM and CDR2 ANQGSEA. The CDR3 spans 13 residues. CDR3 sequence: CSVVDRMNTEAFF. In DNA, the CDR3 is TGCAGCGTCGTGGACAGAATGAACACTGAAGCTTTCTTT. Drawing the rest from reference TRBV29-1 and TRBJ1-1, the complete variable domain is SAVISQKPSRDICQRGTSLTIQCQVDSQVTMMFWYRQQPGQSLTLIATANQGSEATYESGFVIDKFPISRPNLTFSTLTVSNMSPEDSSIYLCSVVDRMNTEAFFGQGTRLTVV.

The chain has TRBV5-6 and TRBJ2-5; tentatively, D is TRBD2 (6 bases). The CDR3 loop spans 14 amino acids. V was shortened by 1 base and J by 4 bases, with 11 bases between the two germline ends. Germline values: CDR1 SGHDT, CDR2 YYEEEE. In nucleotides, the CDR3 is TGTGCCAGCAGCTTGAGTCTAGCGCTAGAGACCCAGTACTTC. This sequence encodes CASSLSLALETQYF.

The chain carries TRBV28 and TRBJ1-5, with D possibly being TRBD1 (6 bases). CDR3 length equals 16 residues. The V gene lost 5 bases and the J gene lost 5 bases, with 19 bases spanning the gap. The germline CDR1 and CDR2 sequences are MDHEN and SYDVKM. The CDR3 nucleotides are TGTGCCAGCAGTCCCCTTGGTACAGGGAGCGATCAGCCCCAGCATTTT. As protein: CASSPLGTGSDQPQHF.

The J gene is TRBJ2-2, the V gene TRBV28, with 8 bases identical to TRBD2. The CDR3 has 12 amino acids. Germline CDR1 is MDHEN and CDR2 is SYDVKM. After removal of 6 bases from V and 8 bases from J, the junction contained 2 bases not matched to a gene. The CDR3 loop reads CASRRGEGELFF. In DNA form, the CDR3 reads TGTGCCAGCAGGCGGGGGGAAGGGGAGCTGTTTTTT.

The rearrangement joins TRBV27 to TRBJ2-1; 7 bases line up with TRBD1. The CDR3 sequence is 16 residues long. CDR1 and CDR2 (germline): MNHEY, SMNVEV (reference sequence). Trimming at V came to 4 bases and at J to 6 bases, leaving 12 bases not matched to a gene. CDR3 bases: TGTGCCAGCAGTTACTCCCCGACAGGGATCGGCAATGAGCAGTTCTTC. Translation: CASSYSPTGIGNEQFF.

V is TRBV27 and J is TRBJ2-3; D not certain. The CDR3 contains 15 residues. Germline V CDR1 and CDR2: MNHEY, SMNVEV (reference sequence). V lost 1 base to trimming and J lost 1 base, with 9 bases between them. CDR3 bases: TGTGCCAGCAGTTTATTCCGGGCCGGCACAGATACGCAGTATTTT. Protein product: CASSLFRAGTDTQYF.

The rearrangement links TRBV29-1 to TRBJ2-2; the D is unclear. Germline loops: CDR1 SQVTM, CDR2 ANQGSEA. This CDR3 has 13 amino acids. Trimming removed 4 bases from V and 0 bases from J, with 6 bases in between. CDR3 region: CSVVPPNTGELFF. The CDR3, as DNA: TGCAGCGTTGTCCCACCGAACACCGGGGAGCTGTTTTTT.